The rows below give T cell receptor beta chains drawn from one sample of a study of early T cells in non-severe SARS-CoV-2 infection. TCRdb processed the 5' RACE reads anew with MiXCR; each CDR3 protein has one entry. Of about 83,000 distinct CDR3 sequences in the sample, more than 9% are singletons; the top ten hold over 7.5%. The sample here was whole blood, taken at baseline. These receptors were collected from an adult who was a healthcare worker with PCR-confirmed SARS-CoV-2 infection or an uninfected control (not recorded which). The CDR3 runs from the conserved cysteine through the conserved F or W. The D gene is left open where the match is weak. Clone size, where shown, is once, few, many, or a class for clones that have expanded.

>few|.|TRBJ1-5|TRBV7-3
CASSPGINQPQHF
TGTGCCAGCAGCCCCGGGATCAATCAGCCCCAGCATTTT
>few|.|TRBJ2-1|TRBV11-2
CASSLDQGLVMEQFF
TGTGCCAGCAGCTTAGATCAGGGCCTAGTTATGGAGCAGTTCTTC
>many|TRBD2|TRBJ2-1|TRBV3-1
CASRGTSGVNEQFF
TGTGCCAGCAGAGGGACTAGCGGTGTTAATGAGCAGTTCTTC
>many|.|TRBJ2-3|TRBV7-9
CASSYRGTDTQYF
TGTGCCAGCAGCTATAGAGGGACAGATACGCAGTATTTT
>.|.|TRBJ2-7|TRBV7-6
CASVPGFRGDEQYF
TGTGCCAGCGTACCCGGGTTCCGGGGAGACGAGCAGTACTTC
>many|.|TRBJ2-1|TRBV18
CASSTGSVYEQFF
TGTGCCAGCTCAACCGGGAGCGTCTATGAGCAGTTCTTC
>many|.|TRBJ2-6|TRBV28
CASSLDRGSGANVLTF
TGTGCCAGCAGTTTGGACAGAGGATCTGGGGCCAACGTCCTGACTTTC
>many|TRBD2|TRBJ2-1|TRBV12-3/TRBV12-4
CASSHGLAEFF
TGTGCCAGCAGCCACGGACTAGCGGAGTTCTTC
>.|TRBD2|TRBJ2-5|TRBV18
CASSGLAGQETQYF
TGTGCCAGCTCGGGACTAGCGGGACAAGAGACCCAGTACTTC
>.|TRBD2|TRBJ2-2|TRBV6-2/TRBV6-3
CASRGLDDTGELFF
TGTGCCAGCAGAGGACTAGACGACACCGGGGAGCTGTTTTTT
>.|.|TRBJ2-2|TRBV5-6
CASSFGNTGELFF
TGTGCCAGCAGCTTCGGTAACACCGGGGAGCTGTTTTTT
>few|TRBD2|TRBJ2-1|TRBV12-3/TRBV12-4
CASRHSGVTYNEQFF
TGTGCCAGCAGGCATAGCGGGGTTACCTACAATGAGCAGTTCTTC
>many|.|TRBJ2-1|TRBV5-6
CASSPGGQRYYNEQFF
TGTGCCAGCAGCCCCGGGGGCCAGCGGTATTACAATGAGCAGTTCTTC
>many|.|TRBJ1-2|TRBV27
CASSLSWGARGYTF
TGTGCCAGCAGTTTATCATGGGGGGCTAGGGGCTACACCTTC
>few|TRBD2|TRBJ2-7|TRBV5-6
CASSWGTSGPYEQYF
TGTGCCAGCAGCTGGGGGACTAGCGGACCCTACGAGCAGTACTTC
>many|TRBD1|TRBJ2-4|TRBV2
CASATNRGVNIQYF
TGTGCCAGCGCCACGAACAGGGGGGTGAACATTCAGTACTTC
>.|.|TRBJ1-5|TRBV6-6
CASTNGGDSNQPQHF
TGTGCCAGCACCAACGGGGGAGATAGCAATCAGCCCCAGCATTTT
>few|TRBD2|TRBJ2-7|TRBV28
CASSSGLGLASSYEQYF
TGTGCCAGCAGTTCGGGGCTGGGACTAGCGTCATCCTACGAGCAGTACTTC
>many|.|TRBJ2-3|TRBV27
CASSLSKQGGDTQYF
TGTGCCAGCAGTTTATCGAAACAGGGCGGGGATACGCAGTATTTT
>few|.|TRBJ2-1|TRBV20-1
CSAGQGDEQFF
TGCAGTGCAGGTCAGGGCGACGAGCAGTTCTTC
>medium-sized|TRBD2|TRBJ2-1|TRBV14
CASSSWTSSEQFF
TGTGCCAGCAGCTCCTGGACTAGCTCTGAGCAGTTCTTC
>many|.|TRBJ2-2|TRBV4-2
CASSPRTADTGELFF
TGTGCCAGCAGCCCTAGGACAGCTGACACCGGGGAGCTGTTTTTT
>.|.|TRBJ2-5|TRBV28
CASSLILPGETQYF
TGTGCCAGCAGTTTAATTCTCCCGGGGGAGACCCAGTACTTC
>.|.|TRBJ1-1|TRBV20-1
CSARGPVNTEAFF
TGCAGTGCCCGTGGACCTGTGAACACTGAAGCTTTCTTT
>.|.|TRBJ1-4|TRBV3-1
CASNRGLNEKLFF
TGTGCCAGTAACAGAGGGCTAAATGAAAAACTGTTTTTT
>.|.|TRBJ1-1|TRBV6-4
CASSHGTPSDTEAFF
TGTGCCAGCAGTCACGGGACCCCATCGGACACTGAAGCTTTCTTT
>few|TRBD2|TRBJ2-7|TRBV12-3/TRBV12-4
CASGSDTSGYYEQYF
TGTGCCAGCGGTTCGGATACTAGCGGGTACTACGAGCAGTACTTC
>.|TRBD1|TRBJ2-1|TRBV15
CATSRMSEGQGMVNEQFF
TGTGCCACCAGCCGAATGTCGGAGGGACAGGGGATGGTCAATGAGCAGTTCTTC
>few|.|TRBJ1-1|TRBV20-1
CSARGPMSTEAFF
TGCAGTGCTAGGGGACCTATGAGCACTGAAGCTTTCTTT
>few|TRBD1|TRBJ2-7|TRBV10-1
CASSRGTGSVEQYF
TGCGCCAGCAGTCGGGGGACAGGGTCGGTCGAGCAGTACTTC
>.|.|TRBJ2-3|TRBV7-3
CASSPNGGPTDTQYF
TGTGCCAGCAGCCCCAATGGAGGACCCACAGATACGCAGTATTTT
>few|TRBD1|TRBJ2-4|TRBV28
CASTGDRVKNIQYF
TGTGCCAGCACCGGTGACAGGGTCAAAAACATTCAGTACTTC
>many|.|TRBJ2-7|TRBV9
CASSVGQTTYEQYF
TGTGCCAGCAGCGTCGGACAGACAACCTACGAGCAGTACTTC